This T cell receptor beta chain came from a study of shared clonotypes between healthy human individuals. Findings of the study overall: Among donors, sharing of clonotypes was expected to be affected by sequencing depth. Owing to a small donor count, the genetic and exposure-history diversity represented was limited. Sampling covered blood only; tissue repertoires likely differ.

V was trimmed by 3 bases and J by 7 bases, leaving 14 bases between them. The length of the CDR3 is 13 residues. The V gene's germline CDR1 is SGHDT and CDR2 YYEEEE. Over several immunoSEQ plates, each subset's genomic DNA was distributed in even portions. Some clones are missing from TCRdb's copy, which holds only in-frame ones; the method was immunoSEQ multiplex PCR. There are a few million clones in the sample; more than 80% occur only once, and 0.14% lies in the top ten. Concerning this clone itself: Its antigen is undetermined.

Sequenced: naive CD4+ T cells sorted from blood. Described subset: CD45RA+ positively selected. The V call is TRBV5-6, the J call TRBJ2-7; D gene ambiguous. The sequence came from a man between 18 and 35 years old in good health. The CDR3 nucleotides are TGTGCCAGCAGCTCCTCCAGGCGCCGGGAGCAGTACTTC. Translating it yields CASSSSRRREQYF. The variable domain in full, with the rest retrieved from reference TRBV5-6 and TRBJ2-7, is DAGVTQSPTHLIKTRGQQVTLRCSPKSGHDTVSWYQQALGQGPQFIFQYYEEEERQRGNFPDRFSGHQFPNYSSELNVNALLLGDSALYLCASSSSRRREQYFGPGTRLTVT.